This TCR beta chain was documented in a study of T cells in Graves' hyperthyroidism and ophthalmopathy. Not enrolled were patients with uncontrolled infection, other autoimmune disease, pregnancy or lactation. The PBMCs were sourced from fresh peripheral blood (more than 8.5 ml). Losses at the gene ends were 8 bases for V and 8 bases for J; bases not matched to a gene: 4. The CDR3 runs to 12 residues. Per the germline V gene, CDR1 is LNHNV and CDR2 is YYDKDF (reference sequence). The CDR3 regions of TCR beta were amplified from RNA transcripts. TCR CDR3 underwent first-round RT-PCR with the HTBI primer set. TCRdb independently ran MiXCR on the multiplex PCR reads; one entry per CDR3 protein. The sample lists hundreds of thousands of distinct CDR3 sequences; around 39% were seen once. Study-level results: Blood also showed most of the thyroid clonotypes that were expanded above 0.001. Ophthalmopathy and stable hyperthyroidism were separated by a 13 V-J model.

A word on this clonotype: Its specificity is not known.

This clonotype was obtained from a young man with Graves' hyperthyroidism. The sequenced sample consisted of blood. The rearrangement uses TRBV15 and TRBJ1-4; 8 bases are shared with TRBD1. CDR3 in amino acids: CATSTGVEKLFF. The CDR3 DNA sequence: TGTGCCACCTCGACAGGGGTGGAAAAACTGTTTTTT.